The clone carrying this T cell receptor beta chain was seen repeatedly, ten times or more. The antigen remains unidentified. The sample is drawn from a study of T cells after posttransplantation cyclophosphamide. Points from the study as a whole: TRB clonality was highly associated with recipient CMV seropositivity and reactivation. Skin or GI-infiltrating T cells shared few TRB sequences with blood. Donor-recipient repertoire similarity was low at 1-2 months, rising over year one.

Cyclophosphamide on days +3 and +4 followed busulfan-fludarabine conditioning and a marrow graft. Sequencing was performed with immunoSEQ multiplex PCR; in TCRdb, only in-frame clones are kept and a portion is missing. This sample has some 7,600 clones, each found more than once. The CDR3 contains 14 residues. V was cut by 1 base and J by 4 bases, with 11 bases left in between. CDR1 is SGHRS, CDR2 YFSETQ, per germline. The TCR comes from a female patient aged 45 to 65 who received an allogeneic stem cell transplant from a related donor, was CMV-positive, and had no GVHD. The graft donor may account for some of the T cells. The rearrangement uses TRBV5-1 and TRBJ2-5, with a possible D match to TRBD1 (5 bases). The sequencing here drew on PBMCs, taken after allogeneic stem cell transplant with posttransplant cyclophosphamide. CDR3 DNA: TGCGCCAGCAGCTTGAAGGGTAGGGGAGAGACCCAGTACTTC. Protein product: CASSLKGRGETQYF.